This entry lists 19 T cell receptor beta chains sequenced from one sample in a study of blood T cell repertoires in COVID-19. Data came from immunoSEQ multiplex PCR; TCRdb stores just in-frame clones and leaves some out. The table lists about 97,000 clones, around 87% of them singletons. Source material: peripheral blood. Receptors originate from a man aged 45-60 years with active or convalescent COVID-19.

Only one count was recorded for this clone. This sequence joins TRBV15 and TRBJ1-1, with 11 bases identical to TRBD1. The V segment lost 3 bases and the J segment 7 bases; nucleotides outside the gene matches: 10. The CDR3 is 16 residues long. The germline V gene encodes CDR1 LNHNV and CDR2 YYDKDF (reference sequence). CDR3 nucleotides: TGTGCCACCAGCAGGGGACAGGGGGTGGGGTATGGTGAAGCTTTCTTT. Translating it yields CATSRGQGVGYGEAFF.

The CDR3 here is CASRRTLPNTGELFF. As DNA, the CDR3 is TGTGCCAGCAGGAGGACACTCCCGAACACCGGGGAGCTGTTTTTT. V usage is TRBV3-1 (or the pseudogene TRBV3-2) and J usage is TRBJ2-2; D might be TRBD1 (5 bases). There are 15 residues in the CDR3. Germline loops: CDR1 LGHDT, CDR2 YNNKEL (reference sequence). Trimming cost V 6 bases and J 0 bases, with 11 bases left between them.

The chain uses TRBV10-3 and TRBJ1-1, with D perhaps TRBD1 (5 bases). The CDR3 is made up of 15 amino acids. With 4 bases removed from V and 3 bases from J, the gap between germline ends came to 15 bases. Germline assignment: CDR1 ENHRY and CDR2 SYGVKD. For the CDR3, the DNA is TGTGCCATCAGTGGTCGGACGGGGGGGTACACTGAAGCTTTCTTT. It translates to CAISGRTGGYTEAFF.

The chain links TRBV4-3 to TRBJ2-7, with TRBD1 matching 11 bases. V lost 4 bases and J lost 1; bases outside the gene matches: 3. This CDR3 comprises 15 residues. Germline V gene lookup returns CDR1 LGHNA and CDR2 YSLEER. DNA for the CDR3: TGCGCCAGCAGCCGAGGGACAGGGGGGTCCTACGAGCAGTACTTC. This gives the protein CASSRGTGGSYEQYF.

This clone is a singleton in its sample. The chain employs TRBV6-2 or TRBV6-3 and TRBJ2-7; 8 bases line up with TRBD1. V trimming: 5 bases; J trimming: 6 bases; junction bases outside the gene matches: 6. Germline V gives CDR1 MNHEY, CDR2 SVGEGT. This CDR3 is built from 13 residues. As DNA, the CDR3 is TGTGCCAGCAGTACCCTGGACAGGGCCGAGCAGTACTTC. Translated, it gives CASSTLDRAEQYF.

The chain has TRBV5-6 and TRBJ2-7, with 9 bases that match TRBD2. From germline, CDR1 is SGHDT and CDR2 YYEEEE. The V and J ends lost 4 bases and 2 bases, in that order; junction bases with no gene match: 4. The CDR3 is 14 amino acids. The CDR3 here is CASSPIAGAYEQYV. DNA for the CDR3: TGTGCCAGCAGCCCGATAGCGGGGGCCTACGAGCAGTACGTC.

The genes are TRBV6-2 or TRBV6-3 and TRBJ2-3; 7 positions agree with TRBD1. Germline CDR1 and CDR2: MNHEY and SVGEGT. The CDR3 consists of 14 residues. V lost 5 bases to trimming and J lost 4 bases; unmatched junction nucleotides: 6. The CDR3 loop is CASSISTGADTQYF. The CDR3 DNA is TGTGCCAGCAGTATATCAACAGGGGCAGATACGCAGTATTTT.

The chain joins TRBV29-1 to TRBJ2-1; 10 nucleotides match TRBD2. Germline assignment: CDR1 SQVTM and CDR2 ANQGSEA. The V segment lost 7 bases and the J segment 6 bases; nucleotides outside the gene matches: 12. This CDR3 has 15 amino acids. The CDR3 loop is CSARRPAGGPNEQFF. DNA for the CDR3: TGCAGCGCACGGAGACCAGCGGGGGGGCCCAATGAGCAGTTCTTC.

V gene TRBV10-3 combines with J gene TRBJ1-3; no firm D call. The CDR3 is made up of 17 amino acids. V lost 4 bases to trimming and J lost 1 base, with 17 bases between them. Germline-derived CDR1 and CDR2 are ENHRY and SYGVKD. The CDR3 loop is CAISVMPGGISGNTIYF. CDR3 sequence (DNA): TGTGCCATCAGTGTTATGCCCGGCGGGATTTCTGGAAACACCATATATTTT.

The rearrangement joins TRBV6-4 to TRBJ1-6, with D uncertain. The V and J ends lost 11 bases and 10 bases respectively, with 6 bases between them. Germline V gene data show CDR1 as MRHNA and CDR2 as SNTAGT. The CDR3 length is 9 residues. The CDR3 here is CAWASPLHF. The CDR3 DNA reads TGTGCCTGGGCGTCACCCCTCCACTTT.

The V and J genes are TRBV14 and TRBJ2-5; maybe TRBD2 (6 bases). With 4 bases removed from V and 0 bases from J, the gap between germline ends came to 12 bases. Germline loops: CDR1 SGHDN, CDR2 FVKESK. CDR3 size: 15 residues. The CDR3 nucleotides are TGTGCCAGCAGCCCCATTCTAGCGAACCAAGAGACCCAGTACTTC. Amino acids: CASSPILANQETQYF.

The rearrangement joins TRBV10-3 to TRBJ2-2, with TRBD2 matching over 14 bases. CDR3 size: 18 residues. Germline CDR1 reads ENHRY; CDR2 reads SYGVKD. With V trimmed by 6 bases and J by 0 bases, 6 bases remained unmatched. The CDR3 is CAISGTSGGPSNTGELFF. DNA for the CDR3: TGTGCCATCAGCGGGACTAGCGGGGGACCCTCGAACACCGGGGAGCTGTTTTTT.

The chain carries TRBV5-1 and TRBJ2-5; a weak D match, TRBD2 (6 bases). Germline V CDR1 and CDR2: SGHRS, YFSETQ. The CDR3 consists of 15 residues. Between the trimmed V and J ends, which lost 4 bases and 5 bases, there was a span of 18 bases. The CDR3 nucleotides read TGCGCCAGCAGCCTAAGCAGAGGGGAGGCGGAGACCCAGTACTTC. It codes for CASSLSRGEAETQYF.

V gene TRBV19 combines with J gene TRBJ1-5; D not certain. CDR3 size: 13 residues. Trimming removed 0 bases at V and 6 bases at J, with 6 bases between. Germline CDR1 LNHDA, CDR2 SQIVND (reference sequence). This chain's CDR3 is CASSIEGSQPQHF. DNA for the CDR3: TGTGCCAGTAGTATAGAAGGGAGTCAGCCCCAGCATTTT.

The V gene is TRBV6-5, the J gene TRBJ2-1, with TRBD2 as a possible D gene (6 bases). V shed 4 bases and J shed 7 bases, with 20 bases lying between them. CDR1 and CDR2 (germline): MNHEY, SVGAGI. This CDR3 has 16 amino acids. The CDR3, as DNA: TGTGCCAGCAGTTCCTCAGCCGGGACTTTAACAAATGAGCAGTTCTTC. This gives the protein CASSSSAGTLTNEQFF.

This chain links TRBV3-1 (or the pseudogene TRBV3-2) with TRBJ2-3, with D tentatively TRBD1 (6 bases). With 1 base removed from V and 2 bases from J, the gap between germline ends came to 13 bases. The germline gives CDR1 LGHDT, CDR2 YNNKEL (reference sequence). This CDR3 has 16 residues. As DNA, the CDR3 is TGTGCCAGCAGCCAAGTCACAGGGTGGGACACAGATACGCAGTATTTT. Protein: CASSQVTGWDTDTQYF.

The genes are TRBV24-1 and TRBJ2-7; tentative D call: TRBD1 (5 bases). CDR1 is KGHDR and CDR2 is SFDVKD in the germline V gene. V was trimmed by 8 bases and J by 0 bases, leaving 7 bases between them. The CDR3 is 12 residues long. The CDR3: CATTRGSYEQYV. Here the CDR3 DNA reads TGTGCCACCACAAGGGGCTCCTACGAGCAGTACGTC.

This rearrangement joins TRBV28 to TRBJ1-5; D unclear. The CDR3 contains 12 residues. CDR1 and CDR2 (germline): MDHEN, SYDVKM. V was cut by 8 bases and J by 0 bases, with 5 bases left in between. CDR3 sequence (DNA): TGTGCCAGCTATCGTAGCAATCAGCCCCAGCATTTT. It yields the protein CASYRSNQPQHF. The entire variable domain, with the rest obtained from reference TRBV28 and TRBJ1-5, is as follows: DVKVTQSSRYLVKRTGEKVFLECVQDMDHENMFWYRQDPGLGLRLIYFSYDVKMKEKGDIPEGYSVSREKKERFSLILESASTNQTSMYLCASYRSNQPQHFGDGTRLSIL.

The chain carries TRBV5-1 and TRBJ1-4; 8 positions match TRBD1. Germline V gene data show CDR1 as SGHRS and CDR2 as YFSETQ. V was pared by 3 bases and J by 7 bases, with 5 bases of the junction left unmatched. This CDR3 has 14 residues. The CDR3 spells CASSSDRGGEKLFF. In DNA form, the CDR3 reads TGCGCCAGCAGCTCTGACAGGGGAGGTGAAAAACTGTTTTTT.